The 19 T cell receptor beta chains given below trace back to one sample, sequenced in a study of blood T cell repertoires in COVID-19. The table came from immunoSEQ multiplex PCR; TCRdb's copy has only in-frame clones and leaves some out. The table records under 350,000 clones, around 84% of them present only once. The sample was PBMCs or T cells enriched from blood (not recorded which). All receptors derive from a man under 40 who had recovered from COVID-19.

The V gene is TRBV6-5, the J gene TRBJ2-4; 8 nucleotides match TRBD1. Germline V gene data show CDR1 as MNHEY and CDR2 as SVGAGI. After removal of 5 bases from V and 8 bases from J, the junction contained 5 bases not matched to a gene. CDR3 length equals 13 residues. Written as DNA, the CDR3 is TGTGCCAGCAGTCCCGGGACAGGCCACATTCAGTACTTC. Translating gives CASSPGTGHIQYF.

J is TRBJ2-1 and V is TRBV4-2; 7 bases are a match to TRBD2. The CDR3 spans 19 residues. Trimming cost V 0 bases and J 13 bases; bases outside gene matches: 24. Per germline, CDR1 LGHNA and CDR2 YNFKEQ. CDR3 in DNA: TGTGCCAGCAGCCAAGAAACTCGAGCGGGACTCCCCTCAACTACAATCCAGTTCTTC. Protein: CASSQETRAGLPSTTIQFF.

V and J are TRBV14 and TRBJ2-3, with a weak D call TRBD2 (6 bases). Germline V gene data show CDR1 as SGHDN and CDR2 as FVKESK. The V end lost 5 bases, the J end lost 0 bases, and 18 bases lay between the germline ends. The CDR3 totals 17 residues. For the CDR3, the DNA is TGTGCCAGCAGCACCCTTAGCGGACGATCTAGCACAGATACGCAGTATTTT. This sequence encodes CASSTLSGRSSTDTQYF.

The chain carries TRBV5-1 and TRBJ2-1, with 7 bases lining up with TRBD1. The CDR3 runs to 14 residues. The trim removed 4 bases at V and 3 bases at J, leaving 4 bases unmatched. Germline lookup yields CDR1 SGHRS and CDR2 YFSETQ. CDR3 bases: TGCGCCAGCAGCATTGGACAGGTCTACAATGAGCAGTTCTTC. It translates to CASSIGQVYNEQFF.

This clone was picked up a small number of times. V gene TRBV6-2 or TRBV6-3 combines with J gene TRBJ2-7; 8 positions match TRBD2. From germline, CDR1 is MNHEY and CDR2 SVGEGT. This CDR3 is 16 amino acids long. V dropped 0 bases and J dropped 3; count of bases not matched to a gene: 7. The CDR3 coding sequence is TGTGCCAGCAGTTACTCGCAGCCGGGAGGGGTCTACGAGCAGTACTTC. It codes for CASSYSQPGGVYEQYF.

The chain is built from TRBV7-2 and TRBJ1-6; 7 bases match TRBD1. Germline CDR1 SGHTA, CDR2 FQGNSA. The CDR3 has 16 residues. V was pared by 5 bases and J by 7 bases, with 11 bases of the junction left unmatched. The CDR3 loop is CASSALTGVRNSPLHF. CDR3 nucleotide sequence: TGTGCCAGCAGCGCACTAACAGGGGTTCGAAATTCACCCCTCCACTTT. The variable domain in full, with the rest retrieved from reference TRBV7-2 and TRBJ1-6, is GAGVSQSPSNKVTEKGKDVELRCDPISGHTALYWYRQSLGQGLEFLIYFQGNSAPDKSGLPSDRFSAERTGGSVSTLTIQRTQQEDSAVYLCASSALTGVRNSPLHFGNGTRLTVT.

The chain employs TRBV27 and TRBJ2-7; a possible D gene is TRBD1 (6 bases). Deletions cut 5 bases from V and 5 bases from J, with 10 bases between. CDR1 is MNHEY and CDR2 is SMNVEV in the germline V gene (reference sequence). This CDR3 has 12 residues. The CDR3 protein is CASSNTGNEQYF. In DNA form, the CDR3 reads TGTGCCAGCAGTAACACAGGGAACGAGCAGTACTTC.

This clone came up once. This rearrangement joins TRBV19 to TRBJ1-1; TRBD1 might be the D (5 bases). This CDR3 has 13 amino acids. Trimming shortened V by 2 bases and J by 5 bases, and 9 bases separated the two germline ends. Germline CDR1 reads LNHDA; CDR2 reads SQIVND (reference sequence). The chain's CDR3 is CASSIMRGTEAFF. CDR3 in DNA: TGTGCCAGTAGTATAATGCGGGGGACTGAAGCTTTCTTT.

The chain combines TRBV7-9 with TRBJ1-1, with unresolved D. The CDR3 consists of 15 residues. Trimming shortened V by 4 bases and J by 0 bases, and 12 bases separated the two germline ends. Germline assignment: CDR1 SEHNR and CDR2 FQNEAQ (reference sequence). CDR3 in DNA: TGTGCCAGCAGCTCCCCGGGAAGCATGAACACTGAAGCTTTCTTT. Its translation: CASSSPGSMNTEAFF.

The genes are TRBV3-1 (or the pseudogene TRBV3-2) and TRBJ2-7; 7 positions agree with TRBD2. With V trimmed by 1 base and J by 0 bases, 6 bases remained unmatched. CDR1 LGHDT and CDR2 YNNKEL come from the germline V gene (reference sequence). This CDR3 contains 16 residues. DNA of the CDR3: TGTGCCAGCAGCCAAGGGGGGGGACGCATCTCCTACGAGCAGTACTTC. Protein: CASSQGGGRISYEQYF.

The chain carries TRBV7-2 and TRBJ2-5; 11 bases fit TRBD2. CDR3 size: 16 residues. The J segment lost 3 bases and the V segment lost 5 bases, leaving 8 bases of the junction unmatched. Germline loops: CDR1 SGHTA, CDR2 FQGNSA. DNA for the CDR3: TGTGCCAGCAGCCCCCGGGTAGCGGGAGGGAAAGAGACCCAGTACTTC. It yields the protein CASSPRVAGGKETQYF.

The chain has TRBV28 and TRBJ2-2, with D maybe TRBD1 (6 bases). The ends were cut back, 4 bases at V and 2 bases at J, with 14 bases in the middle. Germline-derived CDR1 and CDR2 are MDHEN and SYDVKM. This CDR3 has 16 residues. CDR3: CASSSLGTTNTGELFF. Written as DNA, the CDR3 is TGTGCCAGCAGTTCCCTAGGGACAACAAACACCGGGGAGCTGTTTTTT. The variable domain in full, completed from reference TRBV28 and TRBJ2-2, reads DVKVTQSSRYLVKRTGEKVFLECVQDMDHENMFWYRQDPGLGLRLIYFSYDVKMKEKGDIPEGYSVSREKKERFSLILESASTNQTSMYLCASSSLGTTNTGELFFGEGSRLTVL.

The chain recombines TRBV11-2 with TRBJ2-1; a possible D gene is TRBD2 (6 bases). The V end lost 5 bases, the J end lost 4 bases, and 15 bases lay between the germline ends. The CDR3 covers 15 residues. Germline V CDR1 and CDR2: SGHAT, FQNNGV. The CDR3, as DNA: TGTGCCAGCAGCCCCATGCGGGGAAATTACAATGAGCAGTTCTTC. This gives the protein CASSPMRGNYNEQFF. The entire variable domain, with the rest obtained from reference TRBV11-2 and TRBJ2-1, is as follows: EAGVAQSPRYKIIEKRQSVAFWCNPISGHATLYWYQQILGQGPKLLIQFQNNGVVDDSQLPKDRFSAERLKGVDSTLKIQPAKLEDSAVYLCASSPMRGNYNEQFFGPGTRLTVL.

Remarks on this clone: This same CDR3 is encoded by further DNA sequences in the sample. J is TRBJ1-2 and V is TRBV15; no reliable D call. The germline V gene has CDR1 LNHNV and CDR2 YYDKDF (reference sequence). The CDR3 is 12 amino acids. The V and J ends lost 0 bases and 8 bases respectively, with 7 bases between them. The CDR3: CATSRDSGGYTF. CDR3 DNA sequence: TGTGCCACCAGCAGAGATTCCGGGGGCTACACCTTC.

The rearrangement joins TRBV6-1 to TRBJ1-3, with D tentatively TRBD1 (6 bases). The CDR3 has 17 residues. V lost 1 base and J 4 bases, leaving 17 bases between the germline ends. In germline, CDR1 is MNHNS, CDR2 SASEGT. The CDR3 is CASSEVAGAAVGNTIYF. Written as DNA, the CDR3 is TGTGCCAGCAGTGAAGTGGCAGGGGCAGCGGTAGGAAACACCATATATTTT.

The CDR3 loop is CASSFKQRDSGTGANQPQHF. CDR3 DNA sequence: TGTGCCAGCAGCTTTAAGCAACGAGACTCCGGGACAGGGGCCAATCAGCCCCAGCATTTT. The chain joins TRBV12-1 to TRBJ1-5; TRBD1 was called by the table and not checked on the DNA. TRBV12-1 is annotated as a pseudogene. The CDR3 length is 20 residues.

The chain joins TRBV7-9 to TRBJ2-2; D is unresolved. Trimming stripped 3 bases from V and 0 bases from J, with 8 bases between. The CDR3 is 15 residues long. The germline CDR1 and CDR2 sequences are SEHNR and FQNEAQ (reference sequence). The CDR3 DNA sequence: TGTGCCAGCAGCTTCGCGGAAGCGAACACCGGGGAGCTGTTTTTT. Amino acids: CASSFAEANTGELFF.

The chain is built from TRBV3-1 (or the pseudogene TRBV3-2) and TRBJ2-1; TRBD2 matches at 9 bases. CDR1 is LGHDT, CDR2 YNNKEL, per germline (reference sequence). The CDR3 loop spans 16 amino acids. J lost 2 bases, V lost 1 base, and 3 bases had no gene match. The CDR3 DNA sequence: TGTGCCAGCAGCCAAGTTCTAGCGGGGACCTACAATGAGCAGTTCTTC. Translated: CASSQVLAGTYNEQFF.

The V call is TRBV25-1, the J call TRBJ1-1; no definite D call. The CDR3 sequence is 13 residues long. The ends were cut back, 2 bases at V and 1 base at J, with 5 bases in the middle. Per the germline V gene, CDR1 is MGHDK and CDR2 is SYGVNS. CDR3 bases: TGTGCCAGCAGTGAACAGTCGAACACTGAAGCTTTCTTT. Its protein is CASSEQSNTEAFF. Full variable domain (rest looked up from reference TRBV25-1 and TRBJ1-1): EADIYQTPRYLVIGTGKKITLECSQTMGHDKMYWYQQDPGMELHLIHYSYGVNSTEKGDLSSESTVSRIRTEHFPLTLESARPSHTSQYLCASSEQSNTEAFFGQGTRLTVV.